Listed below are T cell receptor beta chains from one sample, sequenced in a study of cytomegalovirus exposure and HLA in healthy donors. Clones were read by immunoSEQ multiplex PCR, and TCRdb kept only the in-frame ones, dropping some. The sample comprises some 110,000 clones, 70% to 90% of which are singletons, and nearly 4.5% rests with the top ten. The sequencing sample was made of PBMCs. These receptors all stem from a man younger than 30 in good health and CMV-seropositive. Both conserved end residues are trimmed from each CDR3.

V gene	CDR3 length	J gene	CDR3 protein
TRBV6-1	13	TRBJ2-3	ASSELAGGPDTQY
TRBV19	13	TRBJ2-2	ASSIVPGLTGELF
TRBV10-2	8	TRBJ2-1	ASMLNEQF
TRBV2	11	TRBJ1-1	ATKGLGDTEAF
TRBV28	13	TRBJ1-3	ASVTGSHSGNTIY
TRBV7-9	13	TRBJ2-1	ASSPRTEAYNEQF
TRBV7-2	13	TRBJ2-1	ASSLDPVSYNEQF
TRBV19	11	TRBJ2-3	ASSPRFRDTQY
TRBV4-1	14	TRBJ2-3	ASSQIPGVYTDTQY
TRBV4-1	14	TRBJ2-6	ASSQEAGSGANVLT
TRBV29-1	13	TRBJ2-3	SVEEEGQGTDTQY
TRBV27	10	TRBJ1-1	ASSTRGSEAF
TRBV18	9	TRBJ2-7	ASSPEYEQY
TRBV5-6	16	TRBJ2-5	ASSSQLLAGGLGETQY
TRBV6-1	13	TRBJ2-1	ASSGSSGGDNEQF
TRBV27	13	TRBJ2-2	ASSFRQGETGELF
TRBV6-5	13	TRBJ1-2	ASGSSGMDFPIWT
TRBV9	12	TRBJ1-2	ASSVVGGHYGYT
TRBV5-1	13	TRBJ2-7	ASSYRGPSSYEQY